One and the same sample provided the 14 T cell receptor beta chains below, sequenced in a study of synovial regulatory T cells in juvenile arthritis. Here immunoSEQ multiplex PCR was the method, and the copy in TCRdb shows in-frame clones only, minus some. This table holds approximately 9,500 clones. Sample: Treg cells from blood. The subset: remaining (HLA-DR-negative) circulating blood Treg cells. Source of these receptors: a donor younger than 30 with juvenile idiopathic arthritis.

The V gene is TRBV2, the J gene TRBJ2-7; TCRdb returns TRBD2, unconfirmable since there is no DNA. From germline, CDR1 is SNHLY and CDR2 FYNNEI. This CDR3 has 14 residues. The coding DNA is unavailable. The CDR3 loop is CASTESSAAYEQYF.

The rearrangement joins TRBV7-2 to TRBJ1-2. This CDR3 is built from 15 residues. The DNA sequence is not available. CDR1 and CDR2 (germline): SGHTA, FQGNSA. CDR3 sequence: CASSLLVESNYGYTF.

V gene TRBV6-5 combines with J gene TRBJ1-2; without DNA, the TCRdb call of TRBD1 cannot be checked. Looked up from germline, CDR1 is MNHEY and CDR2 is SVGAGI. This CDR3 has 15 amino acids. Only the protein sequence is given. CDR3 residues: CASSPSRGFNYGYTF.

This chain links TRBV7-9 with TRBJ1-2; TCRdb lists TRBD1, though no DNA is available to test this call. The CDR3 length is 16 residues. The protein alone is recorded here. CDR1 and CDR2 from the germline V gene are SEHNR and FQNEAQ (reference sequence). Here the CDR3 reads CASSWDRGPVAGGYTF.

This sequence joins TRBV4-1 and TRBJ2-2; TCRdb selects TRBD1, and the lack of DNA leaves this call unchecked. The V gene's germline CDR1 is MGHRA and CDR2 YSYEKL. The CDR3 length is 16 residues. This entry has no DNA. CDR3 residues: CASSGYRGRNTGELFF.

The chain couples TRBV9 to TRBJ2-1; TCRdb returns TRBD1, unconfirmable since there is no DNA. Germline V gives CDR1 SGDLS, CDR2 YYNGEE. The CDR3 runs 15 residues. No DNA sequence is on record. The CDR3 is CASSADYRTYNEQFF.

The rearrangement uses TRBV28 and TRBJ2-1. CDR3 length equals 11 residues. The DNA is not on file. Germline V gene lookup returns CDR1 MDHEN and CDR2 SYDVKM. This CDR3 reads CASIGYNEQFF.

The chain recombines TRBV29-1 with TRBJ2-3; lacking DNA, the TRBD2 call made by TCRdb goes unchecked. The length of the CDR3 is 15 residues. The DNA is unrecorded. CDR1 and CDR2 (germline): SQVTM, ANQGSEA. CDR3 loop: CSVDVLAGGSDTQYF.

V is TRBV7-9 and J is TRBJ1-5. Germline CDR1 SEHNR, CDR2 FQNEAQ (reference sequence). The CDR3 has 16 amino acids. No DNA is listed. The CDR3 sequence: CASSQGSLAFNQPQHF.

The CDR3 sequence: CASSLDGTKSGNTIYF. The chain links TRBV5-1 to TRBJ1-3. Germline assignment: CDR1 SGHRS and CDR2 YFSETQ. The CDR3 consists of 16 residues. Nucleotide data are not available.

The chain combines TRBV10-3 with TRBJ1-5; there is no DNA to check the TCRdb D call of TRBD1. Germline-derived CDR1 and CDR2 are ENHRY and SYGVKD. CDR3 length: 14 residues. The DNA sequence is not available. The CDR3: CATQETGGGQPQHF.

V and J are TRBV7-2 and TRBJ1-6. The length of the CDR3 is 13 residues. Only the protein is available. CDR1 SGHTA and CDR2 FQGNSA come from the germline V gene. CDR3 in amino acids: CASSLAMGSPLHF.

The chain links TRBV5-4 to TRBJ2-4; the TCRdb D gene call, TRBD1, has no DNA to confirm it. Per the germline V gene, CDR1 is SGHNT and CDR2 is YYREEE (reference sequence). The CDR3 is made up of 15 amino acids. No DNA sequence is on record. CDR3 residues: CASSPNTGDKNIQYF. Full variable domain (rest looked up from reference TRBV5-4 and TRBJ2-4): ETGVTQSPTHLIKTRGQQVTLRCSSQSGHNTVSWYQQALGQGPQFIFQYYREEENGRGNFPPRFSGLQFPNYSSELNVNALELDDSALYLCASSPNTGDKNIQYFGAGTRLSVL.

The chain employs TRBV6-5 and TRBJ1-2; as DNA is missing, the TRBD1 call by TCRdb cannot be tested. Germline values: CDR1 MNHEY, CDR2 SVGAGI. CDR3 length equals 13 residues. No coding sequence is recorded. The CDR3 reads CASTDQGVFGYTF.